The present TCR beta chain was sequenced within a study of post-analysis software for immune sequencing data. Turning to the study itself: Patients had relapsing-remitting, secondary progressive or progressive-relapsing multiple sclerosis; some lacked subtype. Study observations and caveats: The authors found that F measure strongly co-clustered same-batch samples. Five TRBV segments, TRBV5-6, TRBV5-1 and TRBV20-1 among them, were found more frequent in patients than controls.

The library was made from cDNA and included unique molecular identifiers. MiXCR was run by TCRdb on the PCR reads, yielding one entry per CDR3 protein. Of about 770,000 distinct CDR3 sequences in the sample, approximately 44% were seen once. As regards this clonotype: Its specificity is not known.

The CDR3 has 16 residues. Per germline, CDR1 PRHDT and CDR2 FYEKMQ (reference sequence). Trimming at V came to 4 bases and at J to 2 bases, leaving 7 bases not matched to a gene. The receptor comes from a girl aged 10-17 years with multiple sclerosis. Sequencing input: blood. This chain uses TRBV13 with TRBJ2-7, with 11 bases lining up with TRBD2. CDR3 loop: CASSWGGLAEAYEQYF. The CDR3 bases are TGTGCCAGCAGCTGGGGGGGACTAGCGGAAGCCTACGAGCAGTACTTC.